This T cell receptor beta chain was identified in a study of T cell responses to AZD1222 COVID-19 vaccine. The CDR3 is 15 amino acids. V dropped 0 bases and J dropped 7 bases, with 15 bases sitting between them. From germline, CDR1 is MNHEY and CDR2 SVGAGI. Assay: immunoSEQ multiplex PCR; the TCRdb copy retains only in-frame clones and omits some. The table has more than 110,000 clones, 92% seen once. The rearrangement links TRBV6-5 to TRBJ1-1; no firm D call. This specimen was peripheral blood, taken 28 days after the second AZD1222 dose. The source is an adult who received the AZD1222 COVID-19 vaccine. The CDR3: CASSYSAGRSGEAFF. CDR3 in DNA: TGTGCCAGCAGTTACTCGGCCGGGCGGAGCGGTGAAGCTTTCTTT.